The clone carrying this T cell receptor beta chain appeared a few times. The antigen remains undetermined. TCRdb's copy holds only in-frame clones and misses some; the assay was immunoSEQ multiplex PCR. This sample carries approximately 480,000 clones, around nine tenths of them seen once, and the ten largest clones take more than 10%. Regarding treatment: some 20 received Ad26.COV2.S at low or high dose, single or two shots; several received placebo; per-sample allocation not given. Each sample was drawn 63 days after the first injection (of vaccine or placebo). It was an adult aged 18-55 years in Boston who was the donor. An Ad26 vector expressing Wuhan-strain SARS-CoV-2 spike served as the vaccine. The V and J ends lost 2 bases and 7 bases, in that order; junction bases with no gene match: 8. CDR1 is GTSNPN and CDR2 is SVGIG in the germline V gene (reference sequence). The CDR3 totals 15 residues.

This specimen belongs to a study of Ad26.COV2.S vaccination and SARS-CoV-2 variants. Study-wide points: Reportedly, spike-specific CD8+ and CD4+ T cell responses achieved substantial breadth once vaccination had taken place.

The chain joins TRBV30 to TRBJ2-7, with 13 bases aligning to TRBD2. This sample comprised peripheral blood, obtained in a trial of Ad26.COV2.S vaccine versus placebo. The receptor was derived from a person aged 18-60 years who received the Ad26.COV2.S COVID-19 vaccine or a placebo. The CDR3 nucleotides read TGTGCCTGGAGTACTACTAGCGGGAGGGCCCGGGAGCAGTACTTC. Protein: CAWSTTSGRAREQYF.